This T cell receptor (beta chain) is from a study of blood T cell repertoires in COVID-19. Germline V lookup: CDR1 KGHDR, CDR2 SFDVKD. The CDR3 is made up of 19 amino acids. Trimming cost V 2 bases and J 6 bases; bases outside gene matches: 15. Libraries were prepared by immunoSEQ multiplex PCR; TCRdb keeps only in-frame clonotypes and omits some of them. The sample lists 250,000 to 350,000 clones, 75% to 90% occurring once. The source is a woman in her forties or fifties with COVID-19, enrolled during active disease. The sample comprised peripheral blood. The chain recombines TRBV24-1 with TRBJ1-5; 10 bases fit TRBD1. The CDR3 coding sequence is TGTGCCACCAGTGATTCCCGTCAGATGACAGGGGGCTTCAGTCAGCCCCAGCATTTT. It codes for CATSDSRQMTGGFSQPQHF.